Following are 21 T cell receptor beta chains from one sample sequenced in a study of persistence of HIV-infected CD4 T cells. The immunoSEQ assay was version 4, run in survey mode. Profiled with immunoSEQ multiplex PCR; TCRdb holds only in-frame clones, not every one. The sample lists 64,000 or so clones; under 80% were seen once. Cells were stimulated with overlapping HIV-1 Gag 15-mer peptides. CD40L-negative CD69-negative CD45RO-high memory CD4+ T cells were sorted as populations depleted of antigen-responding cells. Antigens for these TCRs are unknown. The specimen was CD4+ T cells sorted from PBMCs after roughly 18-hour stimulation, collected from a patient who received antiretroviral therapy. The receptors here all came from an adult man with HIV who was CMV-seropositive.

The J gene is TRBJ1-2, the V gene TRBV6-5; maybe TRBD1 (6 bases). The CDR3 is made up of 12 amino acids. CDR1 is MNHEY, CDR2 SVGAGI, per germline. V dropped 8 bases and J dropped 8 bases, with 15 bases sitting between them. The CDR3 DNA sequence: TGTGCCAGCTCAGCTTTCAGGGGAGGCTACACCTTC. Its translation is CASSAFRGGYTF.

This chain connects TRBV28 to TRBJ2-7; weak D call: TRBD2 (7 bases). Between the trimmed V and J ends, which lost 3 bases and 2 bases, there was a span of 11 bases. This CDR3 has 14 residues. In germline, CDR1 is MDHEN, CDR2 SYDVKM. CDR3: CASSFGGPPYEQYF. The CDR3 region has the DNA TGTGCCAGCAGTTTCGGGGGGCCGCCCTACGAGCAGTACTTC.

The V call is TRBV18, the J call TRBJ1-2, with 7 nucleotides matching TRBD1. Germline CDR1 KGHSH, CDR2 LQKENI. The CDR3 has 18 residues. V was clipped by 3 bases and J by 0 bases; unmatched bases: 13. The DNA of the CDR3 is TGTGCCAGCTCACCTCCCCGTGAGACAGGGCCACCTAACTATGGCTACACCTTC. As protein: CASSPPRETGPPNYGYTF.

V and J are TRBV19 and TRBJ1-4; D is unresolved. The CDR3 is made up of 15 amino acids. Germline V gene lookup returns CDR1 LNHDA and CDR2 SQIVND (reference sequence). Trimming took 2 bases from V and 4 from J, leaving 11 bases between them. DNA of the CDR3: TGTGCCAGTAGTATACTCGCGGGCTTTAATGAAAAACTGTTTTTT. It is translated as CASSILAGFNEKLFF. The full variable domain, in which reference TRBV19 and TRBJ1-4 provide the parts outside the CDR3, is DGGITQSPKYLFRKEGQNVTLSCEQNLNHDAMYWYRQDPGQGLRLIYYSQIVNDFQKGDIAEGYSVSREKKESFPLTVTSAQKNPTAFYLCASSILAGFNEKLFFGSGTQLSVL.

For this clone: This sample also contains other DNA sequences that code for the same CDR3. The rearrangement links TRBV28 to TRBJ1-2; D is possibly TRBD1 (6 bases). Germline V gene data show CDR1 as MDHEN and CDR2 as SYDVKM. V was clipped by 3 bases and J by 8 bases, with 10 bases between them. CDR3 length: 12 amino acids. For the CDR3, the DNA is TGTGCCAGCAGTTTTGGTCAGGGGGGCTACACCTTC. Protein product: CASSFGQGGYTF.

This clone was counted only a few times. The chain joins TRBV2 to TRBJ2-2, with 8 bases aligning to TRBD2. The CDR3 is 16 residues long. V lost 1 base, J lost 6 bases, and 7 bases stayed unmatched. In germline, CDR1 is SNHLY, CDR2 FYNNEI. CDR3 nucleotide sequence: TGTGCCAGCAGTGAAGGCCTCGGGCGGGGGGCCGGGGAGCTGTTTTTT. Its protein product is CASSEGLGRGAGELFF.

The chain is built from TRBV4-2 and TRBJ1-1, with 10 positions matching TRBD1. The CDR3 is made up of 16 amino acids. Germline V gene sequence: CDR1 LGHNA, CDR2 YNFKEQ. Trimming cost V 3 bases and J 5 bases; bases outside gene matches: 9. CDR3 nucleotides: TGTGCCAGCAGCCAGGGGAGACAGGGGGCGTATACTGAAGCTTTCTTT. Translated, it gives CASSQGRQGAYTEAFF.

The genes are TRBV2 and TRBJ2-6; D may be TRBD1 (5 bases). CDR3 length: 15 amino acids. Germline loops: CDR1 SNHLY, CDR2 FYNNEI. V gave up 6 bases and J gave up 2 bases, with 11 bases separating them. For the CDR3, the DNA is TGTGCCAGCAGGGGTACAGGCACTGGGGCCAACGTCCTGACTTTC. Its protein is CASRGTGTGANVLTF.

This sequence joins TRBV30 and TRBJ2-7; maybe TRBD1 (6 bases). The V end was cut by 0 bases, the J end by 0 bases, with 6 bases between. Germline V gives CDR1 GTSNPN, CDR2 SVGIG (reference sequence). The CDR3 extends over 13 amino acids. CDR3 residues: CAWSVQGSYEQYF. DNA for the CDR3: TGTGCCTGGAGTGTACAGGGCTCCTACGAGCAGTACTTC.

The rearrangement links TRBV4-1 to TRBJ2-7; 12 nucleotides match TRBD2. The CDR3 extends over 16 amino acids. The germline V gene encodes CDR1 MGHRA and CDR2 YSYEKL. The ends lost 0 bases at V and 4 bases at J; junction bases unmatched: 4. CDR3 residues: CASSQDLTSGGYEQYF. CDR3 nucleotide sequence: TGCGCCAGCAGCCAAGATCTTACTAGCGGGGGGTACGAGCAGTACTTC.

V is TRBV19 and J is TRBJ1-1; D unresolved. Germline V gives CDR1 LNHDA, CDR2 SQIVND (reference sequence). The CDR3 sequence is 15 residues long. The V and J ends lost 7 bases and 0 bases respectively, with 15 bases between them. The chain's CDR3 is CASNPDRQMNTEAFF. DNA for the CDR3: TGTGCCAGTAACCCGGACCGCCAAATGAACACTGAAGCTTTCTTT. The variable domain in full, completed from reference TRBV19 and TRBJ1-1, reads DGGITQSPKYLFRKEGQNVTLSCEQNLNHDAMYWYRQDPGQGLRLIYYSQIVNDFQKGDIAEGYSVSREKKESFPLTVTSAQKNPTAFYLCASNPDRQMNTEAFFGQGTRLTVV.

The chain has TRBV2 and TRBJ1-3; 11 nucleotides align to TRBD1. Germline V CDR1 and CDR2: SNHLY, FYNNEI. Unmatched junction bases numbered 5, after V lost 3 bases and J lost 4 bases. The CDR3 consists of 16 residues. The CDR3 is CASSDGTGGKGNTIYF. CDR3 in DNA: TGTGCCAGCAGTGATGGGACAGGGGGAAAAGGAAACACCATATATTTT.

The CDR3 region is CASSPRSSYEQYF. CDR3 in DNA: TGTGCCAGCAGTCCCCGTAGCTCCTACGAGCAGTACTTC. The chain joins TRBV6-5 to TRBJ2-7; no reliable D call. V gave up 5 bases and J gave up 0 bases, with 8 bases separating them. This CDR3 region has 13 residues. Germline CDR1 and CDR2: MNHEY and SVGAGI.

This clone has just one count. This sequence joins TRBV2 and TRBJ2-1; TRBD1 might be the D (6 bases). V lost 4 bases to trimming and J lost 0 bases, with 10 bases between them. Germline V CDR1 and CDR2: SNHLY, FYNNEI. The CDR3 totals 15 residues. In nucleotides, the CDR3 is TGTGCCAGCAGTGTTCAGGGGAGCTCCTACAATGAGCAGTTCTTC. It translates to CASSVQGSSYNEQFF.

The chain recombines TRBV6-2 or TRBV6-3 with TRBJ1-6, with D possibly TRBD1 on 5 matching bases. Germline-derived CDR1 and CDR2 are MNHEY and SVGEGT. The CDR3 is 13 amino acids. V lost 5 bases and J lost 6, with 8 bases in between. The CDR3 reads CASSGTANSPLHF. DNA of the CDR3: TGTGCCAGCAGTGGGACTGCTAATTCACCCCTCCACTTT.

The rearrangement links TRBV15 to TRBJ2-7, with TRBD1 matching 9 bases. This CDR3 region has 15 residues. The germline V gene has CDR1 LNHNV and CDR2 YYDKDF (reference sequence). The V segment lost 1 base and the J segment 3 bases; nucleotides outside the gene matches: 4. The CDR3 sequence: CATSRGGQGGYEQYF. The CDR3 DNA reads TGTGCCACCAGCAGAGGGGGACAGGGAGGCTACGAGCAGTACTTC.

The chain couples TRBV5-5 to TRBJ1-5, with a possible D match to TRBD1 (6 bases). The CDR3 consists of 14 residues. V shed 4 bases and J shed 5 bases, with 13 bases lying between them. Germline CDR1 and CDR2: SGHKS and YYEKEE (reference sequence). For the CDR3, the DNA is TGTGCCAGCAGCCAGACAGGAGGGTATCAGCCCCAGCATTTT. Protein: CASSQTGGYQPQHF.

V usage is TRBV27 and J usage is TRBJ2-1, with a tentative D call TRBD1 (6 bases). There are 15 residues in the CDR3. The germline V gene has CDR1 MNHEY and CDR2 SMNVEV (reference sequence). V lost 2 bases and J lost 4, with 12 bases in between. The DNA of the CDR3 is TGTGCCAGCAGTTTACGGGACATAAGATACAATGAGCAGTTCTTC. It specifies CASSLRDIRYNEQFF.

The V and J genes are TRBV6-1 and TRBJ2-7; D uncertain. Germline loops: CDR1 MNHNS, CDR2 SASEGT. The CDR3 sequence is 14 residues long. The ends were cut back, 0 bases at V and 0 bases at J, with 6 bases in the middle. The CDR3 here is CASSEASSSYEQYF. The CDR3 nucleotides read TGTGCCAGCAGTGAAGCAAGCAGCTCCTACGAGCAGTACTTC.

V gene TRBV5-5 combines with J gene TRBJ1-5; D gene ambiguous. V lost 2 bases to trimming and J lost 3 bases, with 6 bases between them. The CDR3 is 13 residues long. Germline values: CDR1 SGHKS, CDR2 YYEKEE (reference sequence). The CDR3 nucleotides are TGTGCCAGCAGCTTAACCCTCAATCAGCCCCAGCATTTT. The encoded protein is CASSLTLNQPQHF.

This clone was counted once. The V and J genes are TRBV14 and TRBJ1-6, with D unclear. The CDR3 is 14 residues long. The V and J ends lost 4 bases and 7 bases respectively, with 11 bases between them. The germline gives CDR1 SGHDN, CDR2 FVKESK. The CDR3 DNA sequence: TGTGCCAGCAGCCTAACATCGGGCAATTCACCCCTCCACTTT. This translates into CASSLTSGNSPLHF.